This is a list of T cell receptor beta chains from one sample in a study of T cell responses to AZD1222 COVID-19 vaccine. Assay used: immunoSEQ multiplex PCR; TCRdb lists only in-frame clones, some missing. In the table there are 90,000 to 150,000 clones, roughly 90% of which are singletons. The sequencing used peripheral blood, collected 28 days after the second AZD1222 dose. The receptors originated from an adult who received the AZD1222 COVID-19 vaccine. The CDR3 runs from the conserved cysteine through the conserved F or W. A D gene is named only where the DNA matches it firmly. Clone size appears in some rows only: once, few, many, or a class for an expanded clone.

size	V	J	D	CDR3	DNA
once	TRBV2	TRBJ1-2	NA	CASSILDWGYTF	TGTGCCAGCAGTATCTTAGACTGGGGCTACACCTTC
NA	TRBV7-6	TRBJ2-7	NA	CASSPSAAGRGYEQYF	TGTGCCAGCAGCCCATCAGCCGCGGGCAGGGGCTACGAGCAGTACTTC
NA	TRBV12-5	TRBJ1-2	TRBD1	CASGSSRDRLGYGYTF	TGTGCTAGTGGTTCCTCCCGGGACAGACTTGGCTATGGCTACACCTTC
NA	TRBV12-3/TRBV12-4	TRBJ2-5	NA	CASSSTWETQYF	TGTGCCAGCAGTAGTACGTGGGAGACCCAGTACTTC
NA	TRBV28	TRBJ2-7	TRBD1	CASSAWDRTGGPNSYEQYF	TGTGCCAGCAGTGCCTGGGACAGGACAGGTGGGCCTAACTCCTACGAGCAGTACTTC
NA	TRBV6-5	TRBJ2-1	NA	CASSYRGDEQFF	TGTGCCAGCAGTTACAGGGGAGATGAGCAGTTCTTC
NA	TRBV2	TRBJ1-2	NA	CASSEAILNYGYTF	TGTGCCAGCAGTGAAGCTATCTTAAACTATGGCTACACCTTC
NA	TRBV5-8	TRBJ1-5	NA	CASSSNRNSNQPQHF	TGTGCCAGCAGCAGTAACAGGAATAGCAATCAGCCCCAGCATTTT
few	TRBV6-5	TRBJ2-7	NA	CASSYSPGLREQYF	TGTGCCAGCAGTTACTCGCCCGGACTCAGAGAGCAGTACTTC
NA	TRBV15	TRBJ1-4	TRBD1	CATSSNRQGATNEKLFF	TGTGCCACCAGCAGTAACCGACAGGGGGCAACTAATGAAAAACTGTTTTTT
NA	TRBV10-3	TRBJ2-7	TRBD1	CAISLGQSQPYEQYF	TGTGCCATCAGTCTGGGACAGTCTCAACCGTACGAGCAGTACTTC
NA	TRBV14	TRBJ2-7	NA	CASRPSITYEQYF	TGTGCCAGCAGACCGTCGATAACCTACGAGCAGTACTTC
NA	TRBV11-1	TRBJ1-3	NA	CASSLRGNTIYF	TGTGCCAGCAGCCTACGAGGAAACACCATATATTTT
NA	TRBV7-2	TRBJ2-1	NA	CASSMEEAEQFF	TGTGCCAGCAGCATGGAGGAGGCTGAGCAGTTCTTC
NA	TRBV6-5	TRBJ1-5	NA	CASSGGDGRNQPQHF	TGTGCCAGCAGCGGCGGGGATGGCCGGAATCAGCCCCAGCATTTT
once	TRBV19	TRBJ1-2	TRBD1	CASSLRTGSGYTF	TGTGCCAGTAGTTTAAGGACAGGGTCTGGCTACACCTTC
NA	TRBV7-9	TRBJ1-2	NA	CASSLVSSGGGYTF	TGTGCCAGCAGCTTAGTTTCGTCGGGGGGTGGCTACACCTTC
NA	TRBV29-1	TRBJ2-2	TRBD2	CSALLAGGGIGELFF	TGCAGCGCCTTACTAGCGGGGGGTGGTATCGGGGAGCTGTTTTTT
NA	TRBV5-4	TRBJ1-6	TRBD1	CASSRDRDNSPLHF	TGTGCCAGCAGCCGGGACAGAGATAATTCACCCCTCCACTTT
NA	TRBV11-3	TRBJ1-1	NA	CASSLTMNTEAFF	TGTGCCAGCAGCTTAACGATGAACACTGAAGCTTTCTTT
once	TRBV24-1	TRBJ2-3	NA	CATSEGTDTQYF	TGTGCCACCAGTGAGGGCACAGATACGCAGTATTTT
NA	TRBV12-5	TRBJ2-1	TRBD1	CASGGTGGYNEQFF	TGTGCTAGTGGAGGGACAGGGGGTTACAATGAGCAGTTCTTC
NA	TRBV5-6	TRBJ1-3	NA	CASSQSTGSIYF	TGTGCCAGCAGCCAGTCGACAGGTTCCATATATTTT
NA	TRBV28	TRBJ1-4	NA	CASMVWRATNEKLFF	TGTGCCAGCATGGTGTGGCGGGCAACTAATGAAAAACTGTTTTTT
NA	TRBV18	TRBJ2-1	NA	CASSRNMGNEQFF	TGTGCCAGCTCACGGAATATGGGGAATGAGCAGTTCTTC
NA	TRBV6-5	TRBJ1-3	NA	CASSTQGSSGNTIYF	TGTGCCAGCAGTACCCAGGGATCCTCTGGAAACACCATATATTTT
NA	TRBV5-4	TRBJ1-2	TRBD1	CASSPKDRENYGYTF	TGTGCCAGCAGCCCAAAAGACAGGGAAAACTATGGCTACACCTTC
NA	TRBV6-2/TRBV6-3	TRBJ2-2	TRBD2	CASSPSGRGVTPGELFF	TGTGCCAGCAGCCCTAGCGGGAGGGGGGTAACACCCGGGGAGCTGTTTTTT
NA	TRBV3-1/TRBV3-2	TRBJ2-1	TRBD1	CASLDRVVNEQFF	TGTGCCAGCCTCGACAGGGTCGTCAATGAGCAGTTCTTC
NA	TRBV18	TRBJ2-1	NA	CASSPSINEQFF	TGTGCCAGCTCACCATCAATCAATGAGCAGTTCTTC
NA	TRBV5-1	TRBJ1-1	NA	CASSLPGVNTEAFF	TGCGCCAGCAGCTTACCAGGGGTGAACACTGAAGCTTTCTTT